One sample yielded the 3 T cell receptor beta chains listed below, sequenced in a study of cytomegalovirus exposure and HLA in healthy donors. PCR employed 60 Vbeta and 13 Jbeta primers. Using immunoSEQ multiplex PCR, the repertoire was profiled, and TCRdb retains in-frame clones only, with some absent. The data show roughly 63,000 clones, with about 72% seen just once and roughly 25% held by the top ten. The sequenced material came from PBMCs. The receptors here all came from a man aged 45-60 years in good health and CMV-seropositive.

The gene calls are TRBV30 and TRBJ1-6; D possibly corresponds to TRBD1 (6 bases). CDR3 length equals 16 residues. Trimming left V 4 bases short and J 0 bases short, with 13 bases between. Germline values: CDR1 GTSNPN, CDR2 SVGIG (reference sequence). The CDR3, as DNA: TGTGCCTGGACCGGACAGTCGAGCTCCTATAATTCACCCCTCCACTTT. Amino acid sequence: CAWTGQSSSYNSPLHF.

The chain recombines TRBV19 with TRBJ1-2, with no clear D. The CDR3 has 13 residues. Trimming removed 5 bases from V and 1 base from J, with 8 bases in between. Germline V gene data show CDR1 as LNHDA and CDR2 as SQIVND (reference sequence). The CDR3 sequence: CASSLADNYGYTF. The CDR3 coding sequence is TGTGCCAGTAGTCTTGCAGATAACTATGGCTACACCTTC.

This chain uses TRBV2 with TRBJ2-5; 9 nucleotides agree with TRBD2. V lost 4 bases and J lost 5; bases outside the gene matches: 11. The CDR3 has 16 amino acids. Germline V CDR1 and CDR2: SNHLY, FYNNEI. The CDR3: CASSGGGLADPETQYF. CDR3 bases: TGTGCCAGCAGTGGGGGGGGACTAGCAGACCCCGAGACCCAGTACTTC.